This record looks at one T cell receptor beta chain sequence and its context. Its antigen is undetermined. This entry is derived from a study of cytomegalovirus exposure and HLA in healthy donors. Whole-study findings and limits: As was reported, the classifier diagnosed cytomegalovirus status with high specificity and sensitivity.

CDR1 is SGHRS and CDR2 is YFSETQ in the germline V gene. This CDR3 comprises 14 residues. V lost 5 bases to trimming and J lost 7 bases; unmatched junction nucleotides: 6. Use of 60 Vbeta and 13 Jbeta primers characterized the PCR. Using immunoSEQ multiplex PCR, the repertoire was profiled, and TCRdb retains in-frame clones only, with some absent. The sample holds 95,000 to 100,000 clones, about 72% seen once. The TCR comes from a woman aged 60 to 75 in good health and CMV-seropositive. The rearrangement links TRBV5-1 to TRBJ1-4; 9 bases are shared with TRBD1. Sequencing input: PBMCs. The CDR3 spells CASRRTGVGEKLFF. DNA of the CDR3: TGCGCCAGCAGGAGGACAGGGGTGGGTGAAAAACTGTTTTTT.